The present T cell receptor beta chain was sequenced within a study of blood T cell repertoires in COVID-19. Whole-study context: Acute and convalescent COVID-19 specimens originated in the United States, Italy and Spain. PBMCs, B-cell-depleted T cells, or T cells provided the cDNA or gDNA that made up the material.

How the authors handled the data: The authors estimated nucleated cell counts from reference gene primer amplification. Assay: immunoSEQ multiplex PCR; the TCRdb copy retains only in-frame clones and omits some. V and J calls and clone size are copied from that table; D and trimming were computed from the DNA. This sample has a few hundred thousand clones, with approximately 90% found just once. V lost 4 bases and J lost 8; bases outside the gene matches: 13. Looked up from germline, CDR1 is SGHAT and CDR2 is FQNNGV. The CDR3 has 16 residues. The sample consisted of peripheral blood. The gene calls are TRBV11-2 and TRBJ2-1; 8 nucleotides line up with TRBD2. This receptor was obtained from a woman in her 40s who had recovered from COVID-19. The CDR3 nucleotides are TGTGCCAGCAGCTCCCCCCCGGGTAGCGGGACCTATGAGCAGTTCTTC. Its protein product is CASSSPPGSGTYEQFF.